This TCR beta chain was captured by sequencing in a study of blood T cells in healthy people across ages. Study results and caveats: A greater number of naive CD4+ cells and higher diversity distinguished long-lived donors from aged donors. TCR beta diversity correlated strongly with naive T cell percentage.

The CDR3 has 13 amino acids. Germline V gene lookup returns CDR1 SSHAT and CDR2 FNYEAQ (reference sequence). In this sample, this clonotype turned up many times. What it recognizes is unknown. Sequence at one end of the junction differs from germline and may be a read error. Peripheral blood from each donor was collected in a volume of approximately 9.2 milliliters. Isolation yielded PBMCs, at least 7 million per sample, in every case. The use of a sample-barcoded 5' primer and a J-beta primer mix characterized a second PCR of about 7 to 12 cycles. TCRdb recomputed calls from the 5' RACE reads with MiXCR, one row per CDR3 protein. The data contain around 990,000 distinct CDR3 sequences, 35% to 40% of them seen just once; the ten biggest clones take up about 12%.

The material sequenced was blood. V is TRBV7-7 and J is TRBJ2-3; D is unclear. The receptor's source is a man aged 18 to 29 in good health. The CDR3 loop is CASSPLGPDTQYF. The CDR3 nucleotides are TGTGCTAGCAGCCCCCTCGGGCCCGATACGCAGTATTTT.